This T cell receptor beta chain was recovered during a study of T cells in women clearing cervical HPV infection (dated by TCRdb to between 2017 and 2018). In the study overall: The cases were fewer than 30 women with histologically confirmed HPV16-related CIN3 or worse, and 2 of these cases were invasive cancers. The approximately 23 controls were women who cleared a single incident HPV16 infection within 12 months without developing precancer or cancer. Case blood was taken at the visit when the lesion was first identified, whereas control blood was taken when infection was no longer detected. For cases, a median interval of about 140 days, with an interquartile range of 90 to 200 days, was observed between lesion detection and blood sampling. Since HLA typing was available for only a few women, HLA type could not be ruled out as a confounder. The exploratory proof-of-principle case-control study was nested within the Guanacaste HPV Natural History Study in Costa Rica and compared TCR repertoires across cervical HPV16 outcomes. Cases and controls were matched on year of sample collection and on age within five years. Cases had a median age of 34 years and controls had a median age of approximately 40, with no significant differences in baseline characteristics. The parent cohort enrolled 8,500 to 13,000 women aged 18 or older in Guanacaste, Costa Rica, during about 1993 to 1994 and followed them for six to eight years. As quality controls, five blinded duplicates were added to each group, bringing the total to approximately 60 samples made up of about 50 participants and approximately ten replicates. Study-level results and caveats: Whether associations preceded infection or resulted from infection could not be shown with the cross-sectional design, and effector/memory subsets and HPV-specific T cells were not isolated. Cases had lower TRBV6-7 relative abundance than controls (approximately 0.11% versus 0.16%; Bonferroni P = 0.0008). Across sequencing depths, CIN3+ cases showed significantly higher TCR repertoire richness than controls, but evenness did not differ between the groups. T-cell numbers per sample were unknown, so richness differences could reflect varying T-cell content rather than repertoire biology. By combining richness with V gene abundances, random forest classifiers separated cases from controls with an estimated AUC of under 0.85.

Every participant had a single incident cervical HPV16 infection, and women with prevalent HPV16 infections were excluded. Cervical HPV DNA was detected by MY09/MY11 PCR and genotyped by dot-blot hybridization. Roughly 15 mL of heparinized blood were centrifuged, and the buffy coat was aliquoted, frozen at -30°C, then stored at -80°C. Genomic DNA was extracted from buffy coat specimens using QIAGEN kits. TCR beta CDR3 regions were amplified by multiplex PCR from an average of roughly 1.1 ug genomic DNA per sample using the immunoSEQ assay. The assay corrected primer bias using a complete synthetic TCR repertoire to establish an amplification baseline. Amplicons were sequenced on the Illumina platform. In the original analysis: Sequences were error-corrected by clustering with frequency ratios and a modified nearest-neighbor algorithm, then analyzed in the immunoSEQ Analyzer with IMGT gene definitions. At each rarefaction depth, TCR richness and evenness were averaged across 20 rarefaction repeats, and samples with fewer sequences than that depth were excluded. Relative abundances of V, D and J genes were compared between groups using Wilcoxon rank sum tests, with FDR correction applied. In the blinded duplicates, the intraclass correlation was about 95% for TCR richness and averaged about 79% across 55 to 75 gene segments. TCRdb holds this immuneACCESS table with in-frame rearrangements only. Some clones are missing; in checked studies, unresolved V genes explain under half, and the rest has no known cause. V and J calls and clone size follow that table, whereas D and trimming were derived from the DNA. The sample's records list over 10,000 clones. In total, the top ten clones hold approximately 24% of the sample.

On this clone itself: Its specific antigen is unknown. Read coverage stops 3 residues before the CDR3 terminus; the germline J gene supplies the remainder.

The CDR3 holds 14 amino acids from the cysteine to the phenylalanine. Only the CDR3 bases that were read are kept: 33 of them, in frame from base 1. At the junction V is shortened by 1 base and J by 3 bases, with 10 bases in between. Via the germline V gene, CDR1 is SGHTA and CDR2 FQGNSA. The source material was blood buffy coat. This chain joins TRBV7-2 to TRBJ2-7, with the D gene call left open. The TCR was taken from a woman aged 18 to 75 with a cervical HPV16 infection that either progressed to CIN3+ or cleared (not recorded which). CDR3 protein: CASSLDRYNYEQYF. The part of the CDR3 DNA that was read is TGTGCCAGCAGCTTAGATAGATATAACTACGAG.